The present entry profiles one T cell receptor beta chain with its context. It has no known antigen specificity. Within one base of it there is no much larger clone, and no base qualities were kept. The V end loses 7 bases and the J end loses 0 bases, and a stretch of 13 bases separates them. Reading the germline V gene gives CDR1 SGDLS and CDR2 YYNGEE. Inclusive of the bounding cysteine and phenylalanine, the CDR3 is 14 residues long. Only the CDR3 region is kept as DNA, spanning 42 bases read in frame from base 1. Library preparation employed multiplex PCR. TCRdb records Illumina HiSeq 4000 as the sequencer. iRepertoire HTBI primers and Arm-PCR amplification of CDR3 regions were used to construct TCR beta libraries. Before sequencing, the PCR products went through gel purification. As for the authors' bioinformatics: Gene usage analysis of CDR3 amino acid clonotypes relied on the roughly 64 TRBV and 14 TRBJ segments identified across samples. COPE and FqMerger were used to merge filtered high-quality paired reads into contigs. BLAST was used to align contigs to IMGT TRBV, TRBD and TRBJ reference genes, with CDR3 defined following IMGT. Highly expanded clones were defined as clonotypes with a frequency above 0.1%. Shannon entropy served as the measure of repertoire diversity, while the Gini coefficient captured V-J evenness. A clonotype found in more than one individual was treated as public. The raw public reads went through TCRdb reprocessing: fastp at Q25, MiXCR clone calling, in-frame beta chains kept. All rows with the same CDR3 protein become a single entry with the most common DNA and genes. The V and J calls and clone size come from TCRdb's table, not from the authors' own analysis. In all, the sample holds 350,000 to 550,000 distinct CDR3 sequences, and approximately 15% of those were seen once. 15% to 20% of the sample goes to the ten largest clones.

The data stem from a study of regulatory T cells in long-lasting Graves disease listed by TCRdb under 2021. Regarding the research as a whole: Patients with newly diagnosed Graves' disease had been on antithyroid drugs for under 3 months. A total of roughly 35 samples underwent TCR sequencing: some 13 from persistent and about 20 from newly diagnosed Graves' disease patients. The study was registered as a clinical trial and conducted in China. This study used TCR sequencing and RNA sequencing of peripheral blood to compare persistent Graves' disease patients against newly diagnosed Graves' disease patients.

The time point label on this specimen signifies: newly diagnosed GD, antithyroid drugs for less than 3 months. For both TCR sequencing and RNA sequencing, RNA was extracted from PBMCs using TRIzol. Graves' disease was diagnosed according to American Thyroid Association guidelines. Patients for the study were recruited at an endocrinology department in Xi'an, China. Each patient gave approximately 9.7 milliliters of peripheral blood, collected in an EDTA anticoagulant tube. Ficoll Paque Plus density gradient separation was used to isolate PBMCs, and no additional T cell sorting was done. RNA quality was checked with an Agilent 2100 Bioanalyzer and agarose gel, and concentration with a NanoDrop 2000. The full study reports these points: Preferential use of TRBV28, TRBJ1-2 and TRBJ2-5 was observed in persistent disease, whereas TRBV20-1 and TRBJ2-1 were favored in newly diagnosed disease. Because the primary lesion, thyroid tissue, could not be accessed, the study looked at peripheral blood alone. As a limitation, the authors acknowledged that the small sample size may reduce accuracy. Sequencing and analysis were limited to the TCR beta chain. Lower TCR Shannon entropy and fewer highly expanded clones were observed in persistent Graves' disease patients than in newly diagnosed patients, which suggested clonal expansion. A larger number of public clonotypes was shared among persistent patients (2,741) than among newly diagnosed patients (roughly 970).

The data were also submitted as part of a second study, on T cells in Graves' hyperthyroidism and ophthalmopathy. The second publication reports: A patient counted as having stable Graves' hyperthyroidism if no progression to ophthalmopathy occurred over 18 months of follow-up. The hyperthyroidism patients were between 18 and 65 years old and newly diagnosed, with a disease duration of less than 2 months. Exclusion was applied to patients with uncontrolled infections, other autoimmune diseases, pregnancy or lactation. Diagnoses were based on clinical symptoms, serum thyroxine and TRAb, thyroid ultrasound and orbital computed tomography. For the first round of RT-PCR on the TCR CDR3, the HTBI primer set was used together with the Qiagen OneStep RT-PCR kit. Most expanded thyroid clonotypes (frequency above 0.001) were also detected in blood, suggesting blood repertoires may reflect thyroid immune responses. Ophthalmopathy was separated from stable hyperthyroidism by a 13 V-J signature model, with around 88% sensitivity and 81% to 82% specificity obtained in cross-validation and 80%/75% obtained in testing. During validation, the model predicted progression to ophthalmopathy a median of around 6 months ahead of onset, with roughly 65% sensitivity and 72.22% specificity. A discovery cohort of about a hundred patients, roughly 43 with Graves' ophthalmopathy and approximately 60 with stable Graves' hyperthyroidism, was used to find distinguishing TCR V-J signatures. Whether ophthalmopathy could be predicted prospectively was tested in an independent validation cohort made up of some 20 hyperthyroidism patients plus 17 patients who later progressed to ophthalmopathy. For training and testing, the 100 or so patients in the discovery cohort were randomly divided in a 7:3 ratio. In addition, the study compared T-cell repertoires in thyroid tissue and in blood from roughly 6 Graves' hyperthyroidism patients. After blood sampling, hyperthyroidism patients were treated with methimazole at a starting dose of 30 mg daily, and ophthalmopathy patients were treated with high-dose intravenous methylprednisolone. A second multiplex PCR round built the libraries, followed by size selection and purification. Sequencing of the libraries was done on an Illumina HiSeq2000 using paired-end 100 bp reads. SOAPnuke was used to process the raw data, with reads discarded if the reads contained adapters or uncalled bases, had a mean Phred below 15, or lacked an exact constant-primer or identifier match. High-quality paired reads were merged using COPE v1.2.5, and each unique nucleotide sequence was defined as a clonotype. Clonotypes were aligned to IMGT TRBV, TRBD and TRBJ reference segments using MiTCR v1.1. Analysis was restricted to V-J combinations with a frequency above 0.0001, which covered about 99% of repertoires. A TCS score was defined as the ratio between F50 (clonal expansion) and ExV (chaos), using BLOSUM62-based TCRdist between CDR3 peptides within each V-J. Welch's t-statistics and random forest reduced 450 to 600 V-J features to some 14, which were used in a naive Bayes classifier (R e1071). No statistical method was used to set the sample size in advance, and investigators knew the group allocation. The paper reports TCR Vbeta CDR3 sequencing of about 140 peripheral blood samples: approximately 41 ophthalmopathy, roughly 80 hyperthyroidism and approximately 17 progressor patients.

The sequenced sample was peripheral blood mononuclear cells (PBMCs), obtained at new diagnosis, from a patient treated with antithyroid drugs. This receptor chain uses TRBV9 and TRBJ1-1, with the D gene too uncertain to name. The sequence came from a woman in her twenties or thirties with Graves disease. Donor details come from another sample of the same person, matched by shared clones. This receptor has the CDR3 CASGDVTLNTEAFF. The DNA sequence is given as TGTGCCAGCGGTGACGTAACCCTGAACACTGAAGCTTTCTTT.